The T cell receptor (beta chain) described here comes from a study of T cells in Graves' hyperthyroidism and ophthalmopathy. The CDR3 contains 15 residues. The germline V gene has CDR1 SGHTA and CDR2 FQGNSA. RNA transcripts gave rise to amplified TCR beta CDR3 regions. The TCR CDR3 first-round RT-PCR relied on the HTBI primer set. In TCRdb, the multiplex PCR reads were re-called with MiXCR into one record per CDR3 protein. Here the sample spans about 210,000 distinct CDR3 sequences, 17% being singletons. As to this clonotype: Sequence at one end of the junction differs from germline and may be a read error.

This receptor was identified in a man aged 45 to 65 with Graves' hyperthyroidism. The J gene is TRBJ1-4, the V gene TRBV7-2; 7 positions agree with TRBD1. The sample comprised blood. The CDR3 region is CASSPRQGGNEKLVF. The CDR3 nucleotides read TGTGCCAGCAGCCCCCGACAGGGAGGGAATGAAAAACTGGTTTTT.